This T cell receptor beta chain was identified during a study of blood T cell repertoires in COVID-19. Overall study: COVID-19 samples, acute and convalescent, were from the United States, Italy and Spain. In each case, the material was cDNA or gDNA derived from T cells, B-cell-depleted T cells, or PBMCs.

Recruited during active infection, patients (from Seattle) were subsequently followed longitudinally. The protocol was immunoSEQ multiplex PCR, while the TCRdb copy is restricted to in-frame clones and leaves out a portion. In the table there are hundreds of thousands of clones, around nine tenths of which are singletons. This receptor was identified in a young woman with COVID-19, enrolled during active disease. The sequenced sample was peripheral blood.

As DNA, the CDR3 is TGTGCCAGTAGTACCTCTAGCGGGAGGGCAAGGGAGCAGTACTTC. Translating it yields CASSTSSGRAREQYF. The V call is TRBV19, the J call TRBJ2-7; 12 bases fit TRBD2. There are 15 residues in the CDR3. J gave up 7 bases and V 4 bases, and 8 bases lay outside the gene matches. Looked up from germline, CDR1 is LNHDA and CDR2 is SQIVND (reference sequence).